This T cell receptor (beta chain) was recovered during a study of blood T cell repertoires in COVID-19. In the authors' workflow: Amplification of reference gene primers was used by the study to estimate nucleated cell counts. Repertoires were generated with immunoSEQ multiplex PCR, while TCRdb's copy carries only in-frame clones and drops some. D and trimming come from the DNA, and the V and J calls and clone size come from that table. In the table there are 220,000 or so clones, roughly 84% of which are singletons. The CDR3 loop spans 13 amino acids. The germline V gene encodes CDR1 SGHTA and CDR2 FQGNSA. The V segment lost 5 bases and the J segment 10 bases; nucleotides outside the gene matches: 4. This clone was recorded once.

Sequences were obtained from peripheral blood. The receptor was derived from a woman of 80 years or more with acute or convalescent COVID-19. This chain connects TRBV7-2 to TRBJ1-6; TRBD1 matches 8 bases. CDR3 amino acids: CASSTGQGSPLHF. In nucleotides, the CDR3 is TGTGCCAGCAGCACTGGACAGGGATCACCCCTCCACTTT.